The 21 T cell receptor beta chains below come from one sample, sequenced in a study of T cell changes during pregnancy in multiple sclerosis. Sequencing used immunoSEQ multiplex PCR; TCRdb keeps in-frame clones, though not all of them. This table holds 29,000 or so clones, 75% to 90% found once. This material consisted of CD8+ T cells from peripheral blood mononuclear cells, taken after pregnancy. The origin of the receptors is a female donor with multiple sclerosis, enrolled in a pregnancy study.

The genes are TRBV19 and TRBJ1-2; 7 bases fit TRBD1. With V trimmed by 5 bases and J by 8 bases, 11 bases remained unmatched. Per germline, CDR1 LNHDA and CDR2 SQIVND (reference sequence). The CDR3 extends over 14 amino acids. CDR3 sequence reads: CASSLTTGPAGYTF. The CDR3 coding sequence is TGTGCCAGTAGTCTTACGACAGGGCCGGCGGGCTACACCTTC.

V usage is TRBV27 and J usage is TRBJ1-5; D remains ambiguous. V was pared by 4 bases and J by 2 bases, with 12 bases between. This CDR3 is 15 amino acids long. Per the germline V gene, CDR1 is MNHEY and CDR2 is SMNVEV (reference sequence). For the CDR3, the DNA is TGTGCCAGCAGTTCCCCCGGGGAGGGCAATCAGCCCCAGCATTTT. It codes for CASSSPGEGNQPQHF.

The chain is built from TRBV4-3 and TRBJ2-7; 8 bases align to TRBD1. Germline V lookup: CDR1 LGHNA, CDR2 YSLEER. The V and J ends lost 3 bases and 5 bases, in that order; junction bases with no gene match: 3. The CDR3 consists of 13 residues. This CDR3 is CASSQRQGNEQYF. In DNA form, the CDR3 reads TGCGCCAGCAGCCAGAGACAGGGGAACGAGCAGTACTTC.

The chain has TRBV29-1 and TRBJ2-7; D call uncertain. Trimming shortened V by 3 bases and J by 2 bases, and 5 bases separated the two germline ends. There are 11 residues in the CDR3. Germline lookup yields CDR1 SQVTM and CDR2 ANQGSEA. CDR3 amino acids: CSVETTYEQYF. CDR3 coding DNA: TGCAGCGTTGAGACAACCTACGAGCAGTACTTC.

This clone has just one count. V usage is TRBV30 and J usage is TRBJ2-6, with 8 bases identical to TRBD1. The CDR3 spans 13 residues. V dropped 5 bases and J dropped 3; count of bases not matched to a gene: 0. Germline assignment: CDR1 GTSNPN and CDR2 SVGIG (reference sequence). The CDR3 region has the DNA TGTGCCTGGGGGACAGGTGGGGCCAACGTCCTGACTTTC. Encoded protein: CAWGTGGANVLTF.

This CDR3 is CASCPDRENTGELFF. CDR3 nucleotides: TGTGCCAGCTGCCCCGACAGGGAAAACACCGGGGAGCTGTTTTTT. The chain combines TRBV27 with TRBJ2-2; TRBD1 matches 7 bases. V shed 8 bases, J shed 2 bases, and the junction held 8 bases outside the gene matches. CDR3 length: 15 residues. The germline gives CDR1 MNHEY, CDR2 SMNVEV (reference sequence).

The rearrangement uses TRBV10-2 and TRBJ2-1; maybe TRBD1 (5 bases). V was cut by 2 bases and J by 5 bases, with 13 bases left in between. The V gene's germline CDR1 is WSHSY and CDR2 SAAADI. The CDR3 is made up of 15 amino acids. The CDR3 coding sequence is TGCGCCAGCAGTGAGGGGCAGGGCATCAACAATGAGCAGTTCTTC. Its translation is CASSEGQGINNEQFF.

The rearrangement uses TRBV5-5 and TRBJ2-1; D might be TRBD2 (5 bases). Germline CDR1 SGHKS, CDR2 YYEKEE (reference sequence). The CDR3 sequence is 15 residues long. Trimming shortened V by 0 bases and J by 3 bases, and 10 bases separated the two germline ends. The CDR3 reads CASSLGGNGYNEQFF. The DNA for the CDR3 is TGTGCCAGCAGCTTGGGAGGGAACGGCTACAATGAGCAGTTCTTC. The complete variable domain, with remaining parts taken from reference TRBV5-5 and TRBJ2-1, reads DAGVTQSPTHLIKTRGQQVTLRCSPISGHKSVSWYQQVLGQGPQFIFQYYEKEERGRGNFPDRFSARQFPNYSSELNVNALLLGDSALYLCASSLGGNGYNEQFFGPGTRLTVL.

This sequence joins TRBV27 and TRBJ2-7, with D perhaps matching TRBD2 (6 bases). Trimming took off 6 bases at V and 6 bases at J, with 21 bases between the two ends. The germline V gene has CDR1 MNHEY and CDR2 SMNVEV (reference sequence). CDR3 size: 15 residues. Here the CDR3 reads CASSLGIGGGVEQYF. In DNA form, the CDR3 reads TGTGCCAGCAGCCTAGGTATCGGAGGAGGGGTCGAGCAGTACTTC.

The CDR3 protein is CASSLWRRENEKLFF. The CDR3 DNA sequence: TGTGCCAGCAGCTTATGGAGACGGGAGAATGAAAAACTGTTTTTT. The gene calls are TRBV11-3 and TRBJ1-4; D remains unclear. CDR1 SGHNT and CDR2 YENEEA come from the germline V gene. The CDR3 totals 15 residues. V dropped 2 bases and J dropped 5 bases, with 12 bases sitting between them.

The genes are TRBV7-6 and TRBJ2-7; 9 bases match TRBD1. This CDR3 contains 14 residues. The V gene end was trimmed by 3 bases and the J gene end by 5 bases; junction bases not matched to a gene: 5. Germline-derived CDR1 and CDR2 are SGHVS and FNYEAQ. DNA for the CDR3: TGTGCCAGCAGCTTCGGGACAGGGAGCAACGAGCAGTACTTC. It codes for CASSFGTGSNEQYF.

J is TRBJ2-7 and V is TRBV5-1; TRBD2 is a possible D gene (5 bases). This CDR3 is built from 16 residues. The ends were cut back, 1 base at V and 4 bases at J, with 18 bases in the middle. Germline V lookup: CDR1 SGHRS, CDR2 YFSETQ. CDR3 region: CASSLLQVSGTYEQYF. The CDR3 DNA follows: TGCGCCAGCAGCTTGCTTCAGGTCAGCGGCACGTACGAGCAGTACTTC.

This clone is a singleton in its sample. The chain uses TRBV28 and TRBJ1-5; 12 nucleotides line up with TRBD1. This CDR3 has 17 residues. Germline V gives CDR1 MDHEN, CDR2 SYDVKM. The J segment lost 7 bases and the V segment lost 2 bases, leaving 9 bases of the junction unmatched. The CDR3 here is CASSLVRGQGARQPQHF. The CDR3 region has the DNA TGTGCCAGCAGTTTAGTCAGGGGACAGGGGGCCCGGCAGCCCCAGCATTTT.

The chain uses TRBV6-5 and TRBJ2-5; 14 positions match TRBD2. The trim removed 9 bases at V and 5 bases at J, leaving 2 bases unmatched. Germline V lookup: CDR1 MNHEY, CDR2 SVGAGI. The CDR3 covers 13 residues. This chain's CDR3 is CASRTSGRETQYF. The CDR3 DNA follows: TGTGCCAGTCGGACTAGCGGGAGGGAGACCCAGTACTTC.

The chain links TRBV28 to TRBJ1-2; 7 positions agree with TRBD1. From germline, CDR1 is MDHEN and CDR2 SYDVKM. This CDR3 has 15 amino acids. The ends lost 5 bases at V and 7 bases at J; junction bases unmatched: 13. The CDR3 nucleotides read TGTGCCAGCAGTATCCGGGACAGAGAACTATCTGGCTACACCTTC. It specifies CASSIRDRELSGYTF.

The rearrangement uses TRBV13 and TRBJ1-1; 10 nucleotides align to TRBD1. The J segment lost 2 bases and the V segment lost 5 bases, leaving 8 bases of the junction unmatched. The CDR3 loop spans 16 amino acids. The V gene's germline CDR1 is PRHDT and CDR2 FYEKMQ (reference sequence). Here the CDR3 reads CASSPGTGDLNTEAFF. The CDR3 DNA sequence: TGTGCCAGCAGCCCTGGGACAGGGGATTTAAACACTGAAGCTTTCTTT.

V usage is TRBV19 and J usage is TRBJ2-7; D might be TRBD1 (6 bases). The germline V gene encodes CDR1 LNHDA and CDR2 SQIVND (reference sequence). CDR3 length: 15 amino acids. Between the trimmed V and J ends, which lost 1 base and 0 bases, there was a span of 10 bases. CDR3 loop: CASSIGGQSSYEQYF. As DNA, the CDR3 is TGTGCCAGTAGTATAGGCGGACAGAGCTCCTACGAGCAGTACTTC.

The chain employs TRBV5-1 and TRBJ2-7; tentatively, D is TRBD2 (5 bases). V lost 3 bases, J lost 0 bases, and 13 bases lay in between. Germline V gives CDR1 SGHRS, CDR2 YFSETQ. CDR3 length equals 15 residues. The CDR3 protein is CASSSRGPSSYEQYF. The CDR3 DNA follows: TGCGCCAGCAGCTCCCGCGGGCCTAGCTCCTACGAGCAGTACTTC.

V usage is TRBV7-9 and J usage is TRBJ1-2; weak D call: TRBD1 (5 bases). CDR1 and CDR2 from the germline V gene are SEHNR and FQNEAQ (reference sequence). CDR3 length: 16 residues. V dropped 4 bases and J dropped 8 bases, with 23 bases sitting between them. The CDR3 sequence: CASSSSGDGGREGYTF. DNA of the CDR3: TGTGCCAGCAGCTCAAGCGGGGATGGGGGTCGGGAAGGCTACACCTTC.

The chain couples TRBV25-1 to TRBJ1-1, with D perhaps matching TRBD1 (5 bases). This CDR3 region has 14 residues. V shed 3 bases and J shed 3 bases, with 11 bases lying between them. CDR1 MGHDK and CDR2 SYGVNS come from the germline V gene. CDR3 coding DNA: TGTGCCAGCAGTGATGTAGGGGTGGACACTGAAGCTTTCTTT. Its translation: CASSDVGVDTEAFF.

The chain has TRBV10-3 and TRBJ2-7; TRBD1 might be the D (6 bases). Trimming cost V 0 bases and J 1 base, with 10 bases left between them. Germline values: CDR1 ENHRY, CDR2 SYGVKD. This CDR3 is 15 amino acids long. CDR3 nucleotides: TGTGCCATCAGTGAGTCGATAGGGGGTTCCTACGAGCAGTACTTC. Protein product: CAISESIGGSYEQYF.